This TCR beta chain was obtained from a study of shared clonotypes between healthy human individuals. Regarding the study as a whole: Investigators expected sequencing depth to affect clonotype sharing among donors. Donor scarcity curtailed the genetic and exposure-history diversity represented herein.

Clones were sequenced by immunoSEQ multiplex PCR, and TCRdb holds only the in-frame ones, with some missing. This repertoire shows about 680,000 clones, approximately 73% found once; its top ten account for around 2%. CD4+ cells underwent separation, giving CD45RA+ naive and CD45RA-negative memory subsets. With 6 bases removed from V and 4 bases from J, the gap between germline ends came to 7 bases. Germline-derived CDR1 and CDR2 are MNHEY and SVGAGI. The CDR3 sequence is 12 residues long. Remarks on this clone: Its specificity is not known.

Sequenced material: memory CD4+ T cells sorted from blood. Subset: CD45RA-negative fraction. This TCR came from a woman aged 25 to 39 in good health. The chain combines TRBV6-5 with TRBJ1-5; D remains ambiguous. The CDR3 region is CASRAGNQPQHF. CDR3 coding DNA: TGTGCCAGCAGGGCCGGTAATCAGCCCCAGCATTTT.